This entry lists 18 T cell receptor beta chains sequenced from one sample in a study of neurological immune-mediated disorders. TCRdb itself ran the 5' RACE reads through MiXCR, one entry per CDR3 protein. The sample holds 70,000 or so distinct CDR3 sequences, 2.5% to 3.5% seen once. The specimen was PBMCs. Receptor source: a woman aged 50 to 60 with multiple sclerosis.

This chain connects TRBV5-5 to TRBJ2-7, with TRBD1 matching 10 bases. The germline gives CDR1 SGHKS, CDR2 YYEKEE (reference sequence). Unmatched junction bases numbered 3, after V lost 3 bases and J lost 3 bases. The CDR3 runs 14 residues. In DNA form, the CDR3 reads TGTGCCAGCAGCTCGGGACAGGGGAACTACGAGCAGTACTTC. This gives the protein CASSSGQGNYEQYF.

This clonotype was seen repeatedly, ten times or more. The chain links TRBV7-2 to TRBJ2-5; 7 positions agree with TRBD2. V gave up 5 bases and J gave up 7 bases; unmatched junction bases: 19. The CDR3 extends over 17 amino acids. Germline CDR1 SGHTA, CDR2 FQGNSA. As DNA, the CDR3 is TGTGCCAGCAGCGCGGGCGTTCAGCGGGGAAAATGGGGGACCCAGTACTTC. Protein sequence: CASSAGVQRGKWGTQYF.

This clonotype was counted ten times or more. Written as DNA, the CDR3 is TGTGCCAGCAGCTCACAGGGGGGTCGGGAGCTGTTTTTT. Translated: CASSSQGGRELFF. This rearrangement joins TRBV7-2 to TRBJ2-2; TRBD1 aligns across 8 bases. Germline V CDR1 and CDR2: SGHTA, FQGNSA. CDR3 length: 13 amino acids. After removal of 4 bases from V and 9 bases from J, the junction contained 4 bases not matched to a gene.

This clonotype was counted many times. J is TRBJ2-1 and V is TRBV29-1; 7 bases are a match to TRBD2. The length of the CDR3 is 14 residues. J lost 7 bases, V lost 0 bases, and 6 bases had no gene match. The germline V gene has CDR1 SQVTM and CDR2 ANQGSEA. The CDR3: CSVEDPGLTNEQFF. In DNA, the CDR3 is TGCAGCGTTGAAGATCCGGGACTAACAAATGAGCAGTTCTTC.

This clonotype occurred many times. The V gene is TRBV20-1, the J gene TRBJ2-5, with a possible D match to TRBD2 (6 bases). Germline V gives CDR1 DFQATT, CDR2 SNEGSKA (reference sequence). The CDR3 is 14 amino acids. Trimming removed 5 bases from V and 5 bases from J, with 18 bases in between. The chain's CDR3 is CSAAIGSNSETQYF. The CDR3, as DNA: TGCAGTGCTGCGATCGGGAGTAATAGTGAGACCCAGTACTTC.

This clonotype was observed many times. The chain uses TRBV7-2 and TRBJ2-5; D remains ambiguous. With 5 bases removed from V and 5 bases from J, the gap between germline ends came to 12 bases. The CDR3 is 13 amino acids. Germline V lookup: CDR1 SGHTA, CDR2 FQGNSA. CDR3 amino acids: CASSPDPGETQYF. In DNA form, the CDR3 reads TGTGCCAGCAGCCCTGACCCCGGGGAGACCCAGTACTTC. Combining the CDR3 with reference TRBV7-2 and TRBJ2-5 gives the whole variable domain GAGVSQSPSNKVTEKGKDVELRCDPISGHTALYWYRQSLGQGLEFLIYFQGNSAPDKSGLPSDRFSAERTGGSVSTLTIQRTQQEDSAVYLCASSPDPGETQYFGPGTRLLVL.

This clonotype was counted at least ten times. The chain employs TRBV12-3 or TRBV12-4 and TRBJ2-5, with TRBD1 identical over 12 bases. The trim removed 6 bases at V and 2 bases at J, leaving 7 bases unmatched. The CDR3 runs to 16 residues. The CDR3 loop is CASSRGGQGAQETQYF. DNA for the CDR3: TGTGCCAGCAGCCGAGGGGGACAGGGGGCTCAAGAGACCCAGTACTTC.

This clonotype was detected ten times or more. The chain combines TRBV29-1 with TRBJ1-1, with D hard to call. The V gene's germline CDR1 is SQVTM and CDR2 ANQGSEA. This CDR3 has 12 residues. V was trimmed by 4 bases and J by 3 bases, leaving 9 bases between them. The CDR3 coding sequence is TGCAGCGTTGCGAGCGGGGACACTGAAGCTTTCTTT. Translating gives CSVASGDTEAFF.

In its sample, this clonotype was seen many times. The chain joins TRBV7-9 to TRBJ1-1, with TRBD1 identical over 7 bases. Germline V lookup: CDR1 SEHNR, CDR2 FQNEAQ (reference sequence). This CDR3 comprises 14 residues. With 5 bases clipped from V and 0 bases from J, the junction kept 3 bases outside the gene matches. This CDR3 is CASSKGQMNTEAFF. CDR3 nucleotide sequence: TGTGCCAGCAGCAAGGGACAGATGAACACTGAAGCTTTCTTT.

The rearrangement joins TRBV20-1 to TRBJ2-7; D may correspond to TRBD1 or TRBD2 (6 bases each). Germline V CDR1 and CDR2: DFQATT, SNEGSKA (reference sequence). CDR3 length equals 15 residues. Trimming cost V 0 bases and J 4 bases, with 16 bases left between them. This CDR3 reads CSARDRGGPFYEQYF. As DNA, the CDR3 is TGCAGTGCTAGAGATCGTGGGGGGCCCTTTTACGAGCAGTACTTC.

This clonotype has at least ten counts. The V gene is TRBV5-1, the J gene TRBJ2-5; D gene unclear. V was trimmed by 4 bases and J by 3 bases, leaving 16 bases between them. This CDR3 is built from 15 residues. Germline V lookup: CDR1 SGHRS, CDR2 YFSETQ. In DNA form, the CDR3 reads TGCGCCAGCAGCACGCTTCCGGGTGTCGAAGAGACCCAGTACTTC. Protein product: CASSTLPGVEETQYF.

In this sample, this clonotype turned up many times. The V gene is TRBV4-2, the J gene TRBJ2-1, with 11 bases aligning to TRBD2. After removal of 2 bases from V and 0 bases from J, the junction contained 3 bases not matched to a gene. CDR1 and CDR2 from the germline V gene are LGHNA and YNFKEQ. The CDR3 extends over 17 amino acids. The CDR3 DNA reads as TGTGCCAGCAGCCAACTAGCGGGGGGTTACTCCTACAATGAGCAGTTCTTC. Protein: CASSQLAGGYSYNEQFF.

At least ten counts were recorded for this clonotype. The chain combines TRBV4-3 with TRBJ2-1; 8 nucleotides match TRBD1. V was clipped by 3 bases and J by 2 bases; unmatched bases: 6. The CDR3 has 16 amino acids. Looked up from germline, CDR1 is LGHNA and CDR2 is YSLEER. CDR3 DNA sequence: TGCGCCAGCAGCCACCCAGACAGGGGTCCCTACAATGAGCAGTTCTTC. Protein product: CASSHPDRGPYNEQFF.

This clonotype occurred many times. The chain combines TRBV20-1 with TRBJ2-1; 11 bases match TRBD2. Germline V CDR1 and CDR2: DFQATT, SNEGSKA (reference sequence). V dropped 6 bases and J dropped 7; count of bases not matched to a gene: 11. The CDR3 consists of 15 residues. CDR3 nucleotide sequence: TGCAGTGCACGTAAACCGGGACTAGCGGCAAATGAGCAGTTCTTC. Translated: CSARKPGLAANEQFF.

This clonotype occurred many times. The CDR3 loop reads CSASRSRNNEQFF. DNA of the CDR3: TGCAGTGCTAGCCGGTCGCGGAACAATGAGCAGTTCTTC. V is TRBV20-1 and J is TRBJ2-1, with D hard to call. The CDR3 covers 13 residues. CDR1 and CDR2 from the germline V gene are DFQATT and SNEGSKA (reference sequence). The V gene lost 3 bases and the J gene lost 5 bases, with 11 bases spanning the gap.

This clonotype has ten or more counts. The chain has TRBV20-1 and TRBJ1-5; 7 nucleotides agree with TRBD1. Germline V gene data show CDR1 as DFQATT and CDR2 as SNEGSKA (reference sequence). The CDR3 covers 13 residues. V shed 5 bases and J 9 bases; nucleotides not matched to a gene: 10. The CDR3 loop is CSAARTGGGPQHF. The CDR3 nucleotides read TGCAGTGCTGCAAGGACAGGCGGTGGGCCCCAGCATTTT.

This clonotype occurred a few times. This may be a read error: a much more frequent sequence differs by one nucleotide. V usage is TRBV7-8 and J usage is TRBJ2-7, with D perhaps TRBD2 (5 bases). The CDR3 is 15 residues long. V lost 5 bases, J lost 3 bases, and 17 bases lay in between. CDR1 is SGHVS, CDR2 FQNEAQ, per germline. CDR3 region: CASSRGMKGIYEQYF. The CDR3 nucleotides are TGTGCCAGCAGCCGAGGGATGAAGGGAATCTACGAGCAGTACTTC. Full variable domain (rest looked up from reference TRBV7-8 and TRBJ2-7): GAGVSQSPRYKVAKRGQDVALRCDPISGHVSLFWYQQALGQGPEFLTYFQNEAQLDKSGLPSDRFFAERPEGSVSTLKIQRTQQEDSAVYLCASSRGMKGIYEQYFGPGTRLTVT.

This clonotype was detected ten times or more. Here the CDR3 reads CASSPLQETQYF. Here the CDR3 DNA reads TGTGCCAGCTCACCACTACAAGAGACCCAGTACTTC. The chain joins TRBV18 to TRBJ2-5; D unclear. CDR3 size: 12 residues. With 1 base removed from V and 2 bases from J, the gap between germline ends came to 2 bases. Germline lookup yields CDR1 KGHSH and CDR2 LQKENI.